Given below is one T cell receptor beta chain in context. The sample is drawn from a study of control samples from healthy donors and cancer patients. This CDR3 has 14 residues. Deletions cut 3 bases from V and 0 bases from J, with 8 bases between. Germline-derived CDR1 and CDR2 are GTSNPN and SVGIG (reference sequence). The table came from immunoSEQ multiplex PCR; TCRdb's copy has only in-frame clones and leaves some out. The table lists around 74,000 clones, approximately 92% of them singletons. This TCR was sampled from a woman between 55 and 75 years old in good health. Sequencing was done on a sample of blood. This chain uses TRBV30 with TRBJ2-2; TRBD2 might be the D (5 bases). This CDR3 reads CAWRLAANTGELFF. DNA for the CDR3: TGTGCCTGGAGGCTAGCAGCGAACACCGGGGAGCTGTTTTTT.